The rows below give T cell receptor beta chains drawn from one sample of a study of cytomegalovirus exposure and HLA in healthy donors. Some clones are missing from TCRdb's copy, which holds only in-frame ones; the method was immunoSEQ multiplex PCR. The sample lists approximately 300,000 clones, roughly 80% seen once, with 0.3% in the top ten. Specimen: PBMCs. The receptor source for this set is a girl aged 2 to 9 in good health and CMV-seronegative. The CDR3 runs from the conserved cysteine through the conserved F or W. Fields, in order: clone size, D gene, V gene, J gene, CDR3 DNA, CDR3 protein. The D gene is left open where the match is weak. Expanded clones get a size class; other rows say once, few or many, or leave the size out.

>-|TRBD1|TRBV11-2|TRBJ2-7
TGTGCCAGCAGCTTAGCCGGACAGGGGCCCTACGAGCAGTACTTC
CASSLAGQGPYEQYF
>-|TRBD2|TRBV29-1|TRBJ2-1
TGCAGCGGGGAGCGGGGGCTCTACAATGAGCAGTTCTTC
CSGERGLYNEQFF
>few|-|TRBV5-1|TRBJ2-2
TGCGCCAGCAGCTTTGTACGGGATAACACCGGGGAGCTGTTTTTT
CASSFVRDNTGELFF
>-|-|TRBV7-2|TRBJ1-2
TGTGCCAGCAGCCCACAGGTTTATGGCTATGGCTACACCTTC
CASSPQVYGYGYTF
>-|TRBD1|TRBV28|TRBJ1-2
TGTGCCAGCAATCTGCCGGGACAGGGTTATGGCTACACCTTC
CASNLPGQGYGYTF
>-|-|TRBV5-5|TRBJ2-7
TGTGCCAGCAGCTTGGGCGTAGCAGTAGCCGAGCAGTACTTC
CASSLGVAVAEQYF
>-|-|TRBV27|TRBJ1-1
TGTGCCAGCAGTTTATCCCGACAGTCGAACACTGAAGCTTTCTTT
CASSLSRQSNTEAFF
>-|TRBD1|TRBV7-9|TRBJ1-4
TGTGCCAGCAGGGGACAGTTAGGGGAAAAACTGTTTTTT
CASRGQLGEKLFF
>-|-|TRBV6-1|TRBJ1-2
TGTGCCAGCAGTGTACAGGGTAACTATGGCTACACCTTC
CASSVQGNYGYTF
>once|-|TRBV30|TRBJ1-5
TGTGCCTGGAGTGTAACCGGGATGAGCAATCAGCCCCAGCATTTT
CAWSVTGMSNQPQHF
>-|-|TRBV19|TRBJ1-3
TGTGCCAGTGGGCATTCTGGAAACACCATATATTTT
CASGHSGNTIYF
>-|TRBD2|TRBV19|TRBJ2-4
TGTGCCAGTACACCCCATGGGTTCGCGGGGGAAAAAAACATTCAGTACTTC
CASTPHGFAGEKNIQYF
>-|TRBD1|TRBV13|TRBJ2-4
TGTGCCAGCAGCTTAGTTAGGGACAGAGCTCGGGGCAAAAACATTCAGTACTTC
CASSLVRDRARGKNIQYF
>-|TRBD1|TRBV6-1|TRBJ1-1
TGTGCCAGCAAGGACAGGGGGCTCAAGAACACTGAAGCTTTCTTT
CASKDRGLKNTEAFF
>-|TRBD1|TRBV19|TRBJ1-5
TGTGCCAGTAGTCGACGACAGGGTTCGTTAGGTGAGCCCCAGCATTTT
CASSRRQGSLGEPQHF
>-|-|TRBV28|TRBJ1-5
TGTGCCAGCAGTTTACTAGAGTACAGGATCCTTAATCAGCCCCAGCATTTT
CASSLLEYRILNQPQHF
>once|-|TRBV27|TRBJ1-1
TGTGCCAGCAGTTTATTCCCAGGGGCAGTGGGGACTGAAGCTTTCTTT
CASSLFPGAVGTEAFF
>-|TRBD2|TRBV2|TRBJ2-1
TGTGCCAGCAGTCTAGCGGGAGCCTACAATGAGCAGTTCTTC
CASSLAGAYNEQFF
>-|TRBD2|TRBV7-9|TRBJ2-1
TGTGCCAGCAGCTTACGAGCGGGACGGTACAATGAGCAGTTCTTC
CASSLRAGRYNEQFF
>few|-|TRBV5-5|TRBJ2-5
TGTGCCAGCAGCTTGGCAGGGCCGGAGACCCAGTACTTC
CASSLAGPETQYF
>few|-|TRBV27|TRBJ2-2
TGTGCCACCCTCTCTTTGGAGAAGAACACCGGGGAGCTGTTTTTT
CATLSLEKNTGELFF
>-|TRBD1|TRBV7-3|TRBJ2-2
TGTGCCAGCAGCCTGGTTGCAGGGGGCACCGGGGAGCTGTTTTTT
CASSLVAGGTGELFF
>-|TRBD1|TRBV7-6|TRBJ2-7
TGTGCCAGCAGCTTAGGACAGGGCCTTACCTACGAGCAGTACTTC
CASSLGQGLTYEQYF
>-|TRBD2|TRBV5-1|TRBJ2-7
TGCGCCAGCAGCTTGGATCTAGCGGGAGGTCCCTACGAGCAGTACTTC
CASSLDLAGGPYEQYF